This T cell receptor beta chain was sequenced in a study of CD8 T cells in ankylosing spondylitis. In making TCR beta libraries, quantitative 5'-RACE with molecular barcodes was used. TCRdb used MiXCR to reprocess the 5' RACE reads, holding one entry per CDR3 protein. The profile shows about 130,000 distinct CDR3 sequences, around 9% of them singletons. CDR3 length equals 13 residues. Germline V gene lookup returns CDR1 SGHKS and CDR2 YYEKEE (reference sequence). V gave up 5 bases and J gave up 4 bases; unmatched junction bases: 4. Study results and limitations: In ankylosing spondylitis blood, a motif of roughly 8 highly homologous TCR beta variants appeared characteristic. Those disease-linked clones were CD8+; they were also relatively rare in peripheral blood. Earlier work had already found some motif variants in reactive arthritis synovial fluid and blood.

This clonotype has a count of ten or more. Its antigen is undetermined. V gene TRBV5-5 combines with J gene TRBJ2-5, with 8 nucleotides matching TRBD1. Sequenced sample: blood, either unsorted or a sorted T cell fraction (not recorded which). The TCR comes from a male donor with ankylosing spondylitis or in good health (not recorded which). For the CDR3, the DNA is TGTGCCAGCAGAGGGACAGGAGGAGAGACCCAGTACTTC. Translating gives CASRGTGGETQYF.